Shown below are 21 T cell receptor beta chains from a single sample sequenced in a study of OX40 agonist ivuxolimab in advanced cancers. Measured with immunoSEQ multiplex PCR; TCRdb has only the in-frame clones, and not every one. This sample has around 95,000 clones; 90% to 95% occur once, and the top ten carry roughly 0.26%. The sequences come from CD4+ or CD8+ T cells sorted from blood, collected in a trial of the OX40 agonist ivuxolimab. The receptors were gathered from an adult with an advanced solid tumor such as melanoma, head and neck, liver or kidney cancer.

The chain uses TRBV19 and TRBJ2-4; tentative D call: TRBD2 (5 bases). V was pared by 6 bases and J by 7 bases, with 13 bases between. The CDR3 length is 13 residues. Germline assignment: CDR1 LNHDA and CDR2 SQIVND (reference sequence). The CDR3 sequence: CASSPLRGNIQYF. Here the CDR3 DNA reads TGTGCCAGTAGCCCCCTTCGCGGGAACATTCAGTACTTC.

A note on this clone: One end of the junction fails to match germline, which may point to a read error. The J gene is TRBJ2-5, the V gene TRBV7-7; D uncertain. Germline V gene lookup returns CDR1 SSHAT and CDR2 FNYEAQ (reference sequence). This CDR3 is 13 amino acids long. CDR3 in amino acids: CASSLVVVETQYF. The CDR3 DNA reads TGTGCTAGCAGCTTAGTGGTTGTAGAGACCCAGTACTTC.

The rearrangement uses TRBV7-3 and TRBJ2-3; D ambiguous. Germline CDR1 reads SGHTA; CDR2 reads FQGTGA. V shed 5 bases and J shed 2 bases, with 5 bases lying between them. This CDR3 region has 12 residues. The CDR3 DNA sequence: TGTGCCAGCAGCACGACCACAGATACGCAGTATTTT. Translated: CASSTTTDTQYF.

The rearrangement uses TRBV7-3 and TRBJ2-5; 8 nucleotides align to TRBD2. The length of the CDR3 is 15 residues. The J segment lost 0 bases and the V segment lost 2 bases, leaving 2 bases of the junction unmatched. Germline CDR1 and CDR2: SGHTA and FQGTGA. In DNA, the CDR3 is TGTGCCAGCAGCTTATCGGGGGGGTACCAAGAGACCCAGTACTTC. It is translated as CASSLSGGYQETQYF. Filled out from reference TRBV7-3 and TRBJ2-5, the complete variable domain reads GAGVSQTPSNKVTEKGKYVELRCDPISGHTALYWYRQSLGQGPEFLIYFQGTGAADDSGLPNDRFFAVRPEGSVSTLKIQRTERGDSAVYLCASSLSGGYQETQYFGPGTRLLVL.

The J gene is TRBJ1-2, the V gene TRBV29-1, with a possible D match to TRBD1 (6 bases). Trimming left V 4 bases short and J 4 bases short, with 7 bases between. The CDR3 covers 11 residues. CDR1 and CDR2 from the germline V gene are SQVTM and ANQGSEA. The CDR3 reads CSVGTVYGYTF. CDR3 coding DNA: TGCAGCGTTGGGACAGTCTATGGCTACACCTTC.

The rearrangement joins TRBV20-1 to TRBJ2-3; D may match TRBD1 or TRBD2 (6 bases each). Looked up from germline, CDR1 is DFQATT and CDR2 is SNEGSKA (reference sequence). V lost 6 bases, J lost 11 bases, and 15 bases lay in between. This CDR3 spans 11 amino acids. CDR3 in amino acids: CSARGGPGQYF. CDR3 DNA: TGCAGTGCCCGAGGGGGGCCAGGGCAGTATTTT.

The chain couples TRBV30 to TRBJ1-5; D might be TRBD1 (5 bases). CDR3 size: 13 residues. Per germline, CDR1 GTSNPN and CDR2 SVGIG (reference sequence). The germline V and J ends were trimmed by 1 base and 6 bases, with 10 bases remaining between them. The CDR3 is CAWSGGGVQPQHF. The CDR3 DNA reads TGTGCCTGGAGTGGCGGGGGGGTTCAGCCCCAGCATTTT.

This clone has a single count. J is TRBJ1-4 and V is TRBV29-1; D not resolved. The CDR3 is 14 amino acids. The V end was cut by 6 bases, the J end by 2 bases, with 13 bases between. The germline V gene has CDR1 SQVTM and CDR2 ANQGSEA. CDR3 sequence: CSVYDRETNEKLFF. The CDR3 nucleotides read TGCAGCGTCTACGACCGGGAGACTAATGAAAAACTGTTTTTT. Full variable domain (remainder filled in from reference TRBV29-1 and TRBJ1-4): SAVISQKPSRDICQRGTSLTIQCQVDSQVTMMFWYRQQPGQSLTLIATANQGSEATYESGFVIDKFPISRPNLTFSTLTVSNMSPEDSSIYLCSVYDRETNEKLFFGSGTQLSVL.

In nucleotides, the CDR3 is TGTGCCAGCAGCCGCTCCTACAATGAGCAGTTCTTC. Its protein product is CASSRSYNEQFF. This chain links TRBV7-2 with TRBJ2-1; unclear D gene. CDR1 and CDR2 (germline): SGHTA, FQGNSA. V shed 5 bases and J shed 0 bases, with 2 bases lying between them. The CDR3 totals 12 residues.

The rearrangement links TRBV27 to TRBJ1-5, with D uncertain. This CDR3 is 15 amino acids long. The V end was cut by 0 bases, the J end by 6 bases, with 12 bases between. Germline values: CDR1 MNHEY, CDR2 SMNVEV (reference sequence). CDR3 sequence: CASSLSWEKSQPQHF. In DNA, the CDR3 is TGTGCCAGCAGTTTATCGTGGGAGAAAAGTCAGCCCCAGCATTTT.

The CDR3: CASSYADSYQPQHF. CDR3 DNA sequence: TGTGCCAGCAGTTACGCAGACAGTTATCAGCCCCAGCATTTT. The V and J genes are TRBV6-5 and TRBJ1-5, with a weak D call TRBD1 (5 bases). Trimming pared 2 bases from V and 5 bases from J, leaving 10 bases between. Germline V CDR1 and CDR2: MNHEY, SVGAGI. There are 14 residues in the CDR3.

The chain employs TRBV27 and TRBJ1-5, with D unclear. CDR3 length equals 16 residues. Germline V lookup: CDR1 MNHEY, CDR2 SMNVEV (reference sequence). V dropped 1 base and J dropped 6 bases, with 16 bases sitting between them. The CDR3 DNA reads TGTGCCAGCAGTTTATTGGGCCGAGGCGAGAGTCAGCCCCAGCATTTT. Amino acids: CASSLLGRGESQPQHF.

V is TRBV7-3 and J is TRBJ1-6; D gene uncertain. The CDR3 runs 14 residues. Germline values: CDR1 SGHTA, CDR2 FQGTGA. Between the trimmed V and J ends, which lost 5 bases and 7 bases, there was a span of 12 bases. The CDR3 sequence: CASSLSPSNSPLHF. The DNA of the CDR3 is TGTGCCAGCAGCCTATCACCGAGCAATTCACCCCTCCACTTT.

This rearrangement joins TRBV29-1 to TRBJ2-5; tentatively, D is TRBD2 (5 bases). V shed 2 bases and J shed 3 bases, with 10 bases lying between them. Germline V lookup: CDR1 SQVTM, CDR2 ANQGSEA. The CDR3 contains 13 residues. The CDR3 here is CSVEPMREETQYF. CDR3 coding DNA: TGCAGCGTTGAACCTATGCGGGAAGAGACCCAGTACTTC.

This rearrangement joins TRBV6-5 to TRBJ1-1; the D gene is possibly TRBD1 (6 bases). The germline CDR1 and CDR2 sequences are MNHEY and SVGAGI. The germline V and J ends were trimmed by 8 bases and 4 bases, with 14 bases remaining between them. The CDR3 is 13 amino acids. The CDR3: CASVVPGATEAFF. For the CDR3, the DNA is TGTGCCAGCGTGGTTCCGGGGGCCACTGAAGCTTTCTTT.

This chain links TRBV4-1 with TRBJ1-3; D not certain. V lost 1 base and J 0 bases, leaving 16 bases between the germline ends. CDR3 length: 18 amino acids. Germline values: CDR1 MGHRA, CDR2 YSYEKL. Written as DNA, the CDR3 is TGCGCCAGCAGCCAAGGTTGGGCAGCCCGAAGCTCTGGAAACACCATATATTTT. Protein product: CASSQGWAARSSGNTIYF.

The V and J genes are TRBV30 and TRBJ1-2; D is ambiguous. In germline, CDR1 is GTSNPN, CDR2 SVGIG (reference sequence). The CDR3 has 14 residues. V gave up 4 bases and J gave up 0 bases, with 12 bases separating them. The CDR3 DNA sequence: TGTGCCTGGATGGGTCGAATAGCTAACTATGGCTACACCTTC. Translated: CAWMGRIANYGYTF.

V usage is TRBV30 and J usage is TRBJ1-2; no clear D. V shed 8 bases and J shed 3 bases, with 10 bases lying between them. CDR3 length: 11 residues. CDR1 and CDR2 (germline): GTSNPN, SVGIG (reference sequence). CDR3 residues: CAREAYYGYTF. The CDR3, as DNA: TGTGCCCGAGAGGCCTACTATGGCTACACCTTC.

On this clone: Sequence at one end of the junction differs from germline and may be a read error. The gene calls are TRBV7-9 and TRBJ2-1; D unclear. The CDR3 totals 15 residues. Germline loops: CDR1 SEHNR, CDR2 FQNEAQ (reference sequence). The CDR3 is CVSSLVRGYYNEQFF. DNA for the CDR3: TGTGTCAGCAGCTTAGTACGAGGATACTACAATGAGCAGTTCTTC.

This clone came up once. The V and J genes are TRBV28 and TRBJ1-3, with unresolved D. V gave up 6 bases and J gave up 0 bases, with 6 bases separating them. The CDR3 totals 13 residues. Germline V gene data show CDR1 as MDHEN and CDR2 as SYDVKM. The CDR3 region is CASSHLSGNTIYF. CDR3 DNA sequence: TGTGCCAGCAGCCACCTCTCTGGAAACACCATATATTTT.

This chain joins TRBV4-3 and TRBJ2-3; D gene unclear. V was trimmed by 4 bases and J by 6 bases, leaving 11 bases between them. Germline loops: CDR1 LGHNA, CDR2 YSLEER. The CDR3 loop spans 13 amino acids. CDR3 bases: TGCGCCAGCAGCCCCCCTAGGAAGGATACGCAGTATTTT. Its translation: CASSPPRKDTQYF.